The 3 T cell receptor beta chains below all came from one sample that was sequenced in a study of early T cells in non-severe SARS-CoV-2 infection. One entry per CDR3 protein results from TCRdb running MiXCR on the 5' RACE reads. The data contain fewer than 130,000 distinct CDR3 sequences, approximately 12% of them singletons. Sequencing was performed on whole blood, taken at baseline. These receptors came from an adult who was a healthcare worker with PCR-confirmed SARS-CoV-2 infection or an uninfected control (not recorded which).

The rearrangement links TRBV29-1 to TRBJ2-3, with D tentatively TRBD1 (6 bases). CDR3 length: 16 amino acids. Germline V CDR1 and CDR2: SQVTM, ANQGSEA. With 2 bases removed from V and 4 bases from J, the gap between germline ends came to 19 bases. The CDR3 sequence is CSVEWGWAGTSDTQYF. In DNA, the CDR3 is TGCAGCGTTGAATGGGGTTGGGCAGGGACATCAGATACGCAGTATTTT.

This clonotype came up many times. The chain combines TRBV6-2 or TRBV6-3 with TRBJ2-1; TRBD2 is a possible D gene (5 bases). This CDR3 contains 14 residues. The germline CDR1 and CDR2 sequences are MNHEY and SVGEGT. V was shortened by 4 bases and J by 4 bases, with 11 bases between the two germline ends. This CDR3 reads CASSFLARYNEQFF. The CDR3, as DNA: TGTGCCAGCAGTTTTCTAGCCCGATACAATGAGCAGTTCTTC.

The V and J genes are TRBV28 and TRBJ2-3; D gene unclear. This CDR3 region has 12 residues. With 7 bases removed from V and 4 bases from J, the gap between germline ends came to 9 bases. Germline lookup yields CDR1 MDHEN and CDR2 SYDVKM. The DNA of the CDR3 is TGTGCCAGCAAGACATCTCCAGATACGCAGTATTTT. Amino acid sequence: CASKTSPDTQYF.